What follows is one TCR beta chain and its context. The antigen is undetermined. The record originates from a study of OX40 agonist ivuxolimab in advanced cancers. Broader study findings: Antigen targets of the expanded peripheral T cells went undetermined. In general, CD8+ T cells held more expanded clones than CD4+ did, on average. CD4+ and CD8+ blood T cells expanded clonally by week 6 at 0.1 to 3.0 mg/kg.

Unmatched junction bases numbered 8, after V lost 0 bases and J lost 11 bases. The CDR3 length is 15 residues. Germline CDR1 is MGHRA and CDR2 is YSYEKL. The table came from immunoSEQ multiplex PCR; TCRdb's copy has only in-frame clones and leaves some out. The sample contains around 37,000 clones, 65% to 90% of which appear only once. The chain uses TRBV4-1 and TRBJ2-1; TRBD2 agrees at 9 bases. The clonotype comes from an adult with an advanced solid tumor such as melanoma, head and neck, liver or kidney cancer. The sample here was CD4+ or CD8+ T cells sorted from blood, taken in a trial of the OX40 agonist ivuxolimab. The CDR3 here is CASSQDSAGGPKQFF. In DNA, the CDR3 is TGCGCCAGCAGCCAAGATAGTGCGGGAGGGCCGAAGCAGTTCTTC.